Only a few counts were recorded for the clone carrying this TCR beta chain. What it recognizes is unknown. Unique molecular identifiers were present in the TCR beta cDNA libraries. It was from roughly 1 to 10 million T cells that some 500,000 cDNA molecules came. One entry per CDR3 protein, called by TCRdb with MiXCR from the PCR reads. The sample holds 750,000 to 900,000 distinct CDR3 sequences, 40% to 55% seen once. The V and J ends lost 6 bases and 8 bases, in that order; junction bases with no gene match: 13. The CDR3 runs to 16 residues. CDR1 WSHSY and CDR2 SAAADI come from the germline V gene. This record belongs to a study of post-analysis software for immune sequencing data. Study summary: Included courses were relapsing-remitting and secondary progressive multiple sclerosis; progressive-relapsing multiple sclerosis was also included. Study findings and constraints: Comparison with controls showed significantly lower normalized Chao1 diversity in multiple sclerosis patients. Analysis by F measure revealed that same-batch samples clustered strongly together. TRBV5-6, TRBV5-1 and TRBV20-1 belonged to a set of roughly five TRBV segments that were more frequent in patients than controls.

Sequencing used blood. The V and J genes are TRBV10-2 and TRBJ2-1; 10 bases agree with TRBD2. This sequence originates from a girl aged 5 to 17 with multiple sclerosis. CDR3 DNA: TGCGCCAGCAGGGGGTGGAGCGGGAGGGCCGTCGATGAGCAGTTCTTC. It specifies CASRGWSGRAVDEQFF.